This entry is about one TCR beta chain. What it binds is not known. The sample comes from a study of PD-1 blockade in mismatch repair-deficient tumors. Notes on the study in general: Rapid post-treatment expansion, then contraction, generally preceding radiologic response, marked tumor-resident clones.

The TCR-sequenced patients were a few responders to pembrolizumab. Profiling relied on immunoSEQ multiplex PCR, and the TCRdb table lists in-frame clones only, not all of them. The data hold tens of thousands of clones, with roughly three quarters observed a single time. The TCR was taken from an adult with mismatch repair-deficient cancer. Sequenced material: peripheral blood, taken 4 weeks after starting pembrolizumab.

CDR3 coding DNA: TGTGCCAGCAGTGAATCTAGCTGGGAAAACACCGGGGAGCTGTTTTTT. Translating it yields CASSESSWENTGELFF. The V and J genes are TRBV2 and TRBJ2-2, with a possible D match to TRBD2 (5 bases). CDR3 length equals 16 residues. Germline values: CDR1 SNHLY, CDR2 FYNNEI. V gave up 2 bases and J gave up 2 bases, with 12 bases separating them.